Each of the 17 T cell receptor beta chains below was sequenced from the same sample in a study of blood T cell repertoires in COVID-19. Using immunoSEQ multiplex PCR, the repertoire was profiled, and TCRdb retains in-frame clones only, with some absent. The data contain approximately 15,000 clones, roughly four fifths of them singletons. What was sequenced was peripheral blood. These receptors all stem from a boy between 2 and 10 years old with active or convalescent COVID-19.

The rearrangement links TRBV19 to TRBJ2-1, with TRBD1 as a possible D gene (6 bases). The CDR3 covers 15 residues. CDR1 and CDR2 from the germline V gene are LNHDA and SQIVND (reference sequence). V lost 8 bases to trimming and J lost 2 bases, with 16 bases between them. CDR3 in DNA: TGTGCCAGTCGCCTTGGACAGCAGCCCTACAATGAGCAGTTCTTC. Protein: CASRLGQQPYNEQFF.

The CDR3 is CASSDRENTEAFF. CDR3 sequence (DNA): TGTGCCAGCAGTGACAGGGAGAACACTGAAGCTTTCTTT. V usage is TRBV6-1 and J usage is TRBJ1-1; D is possibly TRBD1 (5 bases). The CDR3 runs 13 residues. In germline, CDR1 is MNHNS, CDR2 SASEGT. V lost 3 bases to trimming and J lost 1 base, with 6 bases between them.

The chain joins TRBV6-6 to TRBJ1-2; 10 bases fit TRBD1. V gave up 5 bases and J gave up 13 bases; unmatched junction bases: 19. The CDR3 is made up of 16 amino acids. Germline assignment: CDR1 MNHNY and CDR2 SVGAGI (reference sequence). The CDR3 protein is CASSHNPSGTGVGGTF. DNA of the CDR3: TGTGCCAGCAGTCATAACCCGTCCGGGACAGGGGTCGGCGGCACCTTC.

This clone has a handful of counts. This sequence joins TRBV6-5 and TRBJ2-7; TRBD2 matches 9 bases. The V gene's germline CDR1 is MNHEY and CDR2 SVGAGI. The CDR3 is 15 amino acids. With V trimmed by 6 bases and J by 6 bases, 12 bases remained unmatched. Written as DNA, the CDR3 is TGTGCCAGCAGCCGCAACGGGGGACTAGCTGGCGAGCAGTACTTC. Translation gives CASSRNGGLAGEQYF.

The chain has TRBV5-1 and TRBJ1-1; D is possibly TRBD1 (6 bases). The CDR3 consists of 14 residues. V lost 0 bases, J lost 5 bases, and 11 bases lay in between. Per germline, CDR1 SGHRS and CDR2 YFSETQ. The CDR3 protein is CASSLEGVGTEAFF. Written as DNA, the CDR3 is TGCGCCAGCAGCTTGGAGGGGGTCGGGACTGAAGCTTTCTTT.

This clone has just one count. J is TRBJ2-3 and V is TRBV19, with 10 bases lining up with TRBD1. The germline V gene encodes CDR1 LNHDA and CDR2 SQIVND (reference sequence). The CDR3 has 16 residues. After removal of 4 bases from V and 2 bases from J, the junction contained 6 bases not matched to a gene. In DNA form, the CDR3 reads TGTGCCAGTAGTACCGGGACAGGGGCCTTCACAGATACGCAGTATTTT. Its protein product is CASSTGTGAFTDTQYF.

By share, this clone counts as medium-sized. Here the CDR3 DNA reads TGCAGCGCCTCAGGTTCGGATACGCAGTATTTT. Translating it yields CSASGSDTQYF. V gene TRBV29-1 combines with J gene TRBJ2-3; D not resolved. Germline loops: CDR1 SQVTM, CDR2 ANQGSEA. Deletions cut 7 bases from V and 6 bases from J, with 11 bases between. There are 11 residues in the CDR3.

The chain recombines TRBV5-1 with TRBJ2-3, with D maybe TRBD2 (5 bases). There are 14 residues in the CDR3. Germline assignment: CDR1 SGHRS and CDR2 YFSETQ. V lost 4 bases and J lost 4, with 13 bases in between. This chain's CDR3 is CASSRPAEADTQYF. CDR3 in DNA: TGCGCCAGCAGCCGCCCAGCGGAGGCAGATACGCAGTATTTT.

J is TRBJ1-5 and V is TRBV27; no clear D gene. CDR1 is MNHEY and CDR2 is SMNVEV in the germline V gene (reference sequence). The CDR3 runs to 14 residues. V was cut by 0 bases and J by 7 bases, with 10 bases left in between. The CDR3 DNA reads as TGTGCCAGCAGTTTATCGCCGGTTATCCAGCCCCAGCATTTT. The encoded protein is CASSLSPVIQPQHF.

J is TRBJ1-1 and V is TRBV6-5, with D unclear. Trimming cost V 6 bases and J 1 base, with 9 bases left between them. The CDR3 contains 13 residues. Germline V gene data show CDR1 as MNHEY and CDR2 as SVGAGI. CDR3 in amino acids: CASSKQRNTEAFF. DNA for the CDR3: TGTGCCAGCAGCAAACAGAGGAACACTGAAGCTTTCTTT.

The chain uses TRBV27 and TRBJ1-1; D is perhaps TRBD1 (5 bases). The CDR3 runs to 13 residues. CDR1 and CDR2 from the germline V gene are MNHEY and SMNVEV (reference sequence). V dropped 2 bases and J dropped 10 bases, with 14 bases sitting between them. The CDR3 protein is CASSLNSGLPAFF. In DNA form, the CDR3 reads TGTGCCAGCAGTTTAAACTCGGGACTTCCAGCTTTCTTT.

This rearrangement joins TRBV4-1 to TRBJ1-5; tentative D call: TRBD1 (5 bases). The CDR3 length is 18 residues. Germline CDR1 MGHRA, CDR2 YSYEKL. Trimming took 4 bases from V and 4 from J, leaving 23 bases between them. The CDR3 spells CASSPISTVGMGNQPQHF. In DNA, the CDR3 is TGCGCCAGCAGCCCAATTTCGACAGTTGGGATGGGGAATCAGCCCCAGCATTTT.

The rearrangement links TRBV27 to TRBJ2-1; TRBD1 matches 8 bases. Germline-derived CDR1 and CDR2 are MNHEY and SMNVEV (reference sequence). The V segment lost 5 bases and the J segment 6 bases; nucleotides outside the gene matches: 9. This CDR3 contains 15 residues. CDR3 in DNA: TGTGCCAGCAGTCTCGGACAGGGAACCCCCAATGAGCAGTTCTTC. Translating gives CASSLGQGTPNEQFF.

V usage is TRBV5-1 and J usage is TRBJ2-5; 10 positions agree with TRBD2. The CDR3 runs 14 residues. With V trimmed by 1 base and J by 5 bases, 2 bases remained unmatched. The germline V gene encodes CDR1 SGHRS and CDR2 YFSETQ. CDR3 amino acids: CASSLTSGKETQYF. Here the CDR3 DNA reads TGCGCCAGCAGCTTGACTAGCGGGAAGGAGACCCAGTACTTC.

V is TRBV28 and J is TRBJ2-1; no firm D call. Germline V gives CDR1 MDHEN, CDR2 SYDVKM. V was pared by 2 bases and J by 4 bases, with 9 bases between. CDR3 length: 14 residues. The CDR3 here is CASSLPSGYNEQFF. The CDR3 DNA follows: TGTGCCAGCAGTTTACCTAGTGGATACAATGAGCAGTTCTTC.

The chain employs TRBV9 and TRBJ1-3; D is possibly TRBD1 (5 bases). CDR1 and CDR2 from the germline V gene are SGDLS and YYNGEE. The V gene lost 3 bases and the J gene lost 0 bases, with 10 bases spanning the gap. The CDR3 runs 15 residues. Written as DNA, the CDR3 is TGTGCCAGCAGCGCGCAGGGAGGCTCTGGAAACACCATATATTTT. It yields the protein CASSAQGGSGNTIYF.

This chain connects TRBV28 to TRBJ2-7; a possible D gene is TRBD1 (6 bases). The germline V gene has CDR1 MDHEN and CDR2 SYDVKM. V gave up 4 bases and J gave up 7 bases, with 8 bases separating them. This CDR3 contains 11 residues. The CDR3 bases are TGTGCCAGCAGTTCCGGACAGGAGCAGTACTTC. This encodes CASSSGQEQYF.